Here is one T cell receptor beta chain with its context. Its antigen is currently unknown. The data stem from a study of radiation and T cells in renal cell carcinoma. Notes on the study in general: No pretreatment tumor biopsies were available for baseline clonotypes.

Time point denoted: baseline pretreatment blood. Treatment specified: 15 Gy SBRT to primary tumor, nephrectomy 4 weeks later. The junction had 12 bases not matched to a gene; V was cut back by 4 bases and J by 4 bases. This CDR3 has 18 residues. Germline CDR1 and CDR2: MNHNS and SASEGT. Generated by immunoSEQ multiplex PCR, the TCRdb table keeps only in-frame clones and is missing some. The data show around 64,000 clones, 78% seen once. Here the sequenced sample was blood, taken from a patient whose treatment included radiotherapy and nephrectomy. The chain recombines TRBV6-1 with TRBJ1-5; 11 bases line up with TRBD1. The clonotype originates from a man in his 60s with renal cell carcinoma. DNA for the CDR3: TGTGCCAGCAGTGCCCCGACCTGGACAGGGGGCCAAAATCAGCCCCAGCATTTT. Protein sequence: CASSAPTWTGGQNQPQHF.